This T cell receptor beta chain was documented in a study of blood T cell repertoires in COVID-19. Background on the study: In each case, the material was cDNA or gDNA derived from T cells, B-cell-depleted T cells, or PBMCs.

The V gene's germline CDR1 is MNHNS and CDR2 SASEGT. The CDR3 spans 16 residues. The junction had 7 bases not matched to a gene; V was cut back by 2 bases and J by 4 bases. This clone was counted only a few times. The method was immunoSEQ multiplex PCR; TCRdb's version includes in-frame clones alone and lacks a portion of them. Of 200,000 to 250,000 clones listed, 70% to 90% are singletons. V and J are TRBV6-1 and TRBJ1-3; TRBD1 matches at 8 bases. The source material was peripheral blood. This TCR came from a woman aged 18-30 years who had recovered from COVID-19. CDR3 coding DNA: TGTGCCAGCAGTGAATCGGCAGGGGGCGCGGGAAACACCATATATTTT. Residues: CASSESAGGAGNTIYF.